The 9 T cell receptor beta chains listed next were all sequenced from one sample in a study of cytomegalovirus exposure and HLA in healthy donors. Use of 60 Vbeta and 13 Jbeta primers characterized the PCR. Method: immunoSEQ multiplex PCR; TCRdb's copy keeps in-frame clones and lacks some. The sample lists 73,000 or so clones, roughly 79% occurring once. Sequencing was performed on PBMCs. The receptors were sampled from a man aged 45 to 65 in good health and CMV-seronegative.

The chain is built from TRBV7-2 and TRBJ1-6; D is undetermined. The CDR3 consists of 16 residues. Trimming pared 0 bases from V and 12 bases from J, leaving 18 bases between. The germline V gene encodes CDR1 SGHTA and CDR2 FQGNSA. Here the CDR3 reads CASSLAVRPQVVPLHF. In DNA form, the CDR3 reads TGTGCCAGCAGCTTAGCAGTTCGGCCCCAGGTGGTACCCCTCCACTTT.

The chain has TRBV5-4 and TRBJ2-7; 9 nucleotides align to TRBD1. The length of the CDR3 is 16 residues. Germline V lookup: CDR1 SGHNT, CDR2 YYREEE (reference sequence). J lost 5 bases, V lost 4 bases, and 13 bases had no gene match. CDR3 sequence (DNA): TGTGCCAGCAGCCTTAAACCGGGACAGGGAGTAAACGAGCAGTACTTC. Amino acid sequence: CASSLKPGQGVNEQYF.

This clone was seen a single time. The gene calls are TRBV5-6 and TRBJ1-1; 9 bases line up with TRBD1. The V gene's germline CDR1 is SGHDT and CDR2 YYEEEE. The CDR3 has 14 residues. Trimming removed 4 bases from V and 6 bases from J; junction bases left unmatched: 7. Written as DNA, the CDR3 is TGTGCCAGCAGCGCGGGACAGGGAGGGGCTGAAGCTTTCTTT. This codes for CASSAGQGGAEAFF.

The V call is TRBV5-6, the J call TRBJ2-3; tentative D call: TRBD2 (5 bases). CDR3 length: 17 residues. Per germline, CDR1 SGHDT and CDR2 YYEEEE. V was clipped by 1 base and J by 1 base, with 16 bases between them. CDR3 sequence reads: CASSLRLAATRTDTQYF. As DNA, the CDR3 is TGTGCCAGCAGCTTGAGGCTAGCTGCTACCCGCACAGATACGCAGTATTTT. The complete variable domain, with remaining parts taken from reference TRBV5-6 and TRBJ2-3, reads DAGVTQSPTHLIKTRGQQVTLRCSPKSGHDTVSWYQQALGQGPQFIFQYYEEEERQRGNFPDRFSGHQFPNYSSELNVNALLLGDSALYLCASSLRLAATRTDTQYFGPGTRLTVL.

The chain employs TRBV7-2 and TRBJ1-5; TRBD1 agrees at 7 bases. Losses at the gene ends were 4 bases for V and 0 bases for J; bases not matched to a gene: 6. The CDR3 extends over 16 amino acids. Germline-derived CDR1 and CDR2 are SGHTA and FQGNSA. The CDR3 protein is CASSWDSSYSNQPQHF. Here the CDR3 DNA reads TGTGCCAGCAGCTGGGACAGTTCTTATAGCAATCAGCCCCAGCATTTT.

The count of this clone is one. The rearrangement uses TRBV30 and TRBJ1-1; D is undetermined. This CDR3 is built from 11 residues. In germline, CDR1 is GTSNPN, CDR2 SVGIG (reference sequence). V lost 0 bases to trimming and J lost 5 bases, with 4 bases between them. The CDR3 DNA reads TGTGCCTGGAGTGTAACAACTGAAGCTTTCTTT. This encodes CAWSVTTEAFF.

This clone has just a few counts. V usage is TRBV10-2 and J usage is TRBJ1-1; possibly TRBD1 for D (6 bases). Per the germline V gene, CDR1 is WSHSY and CDR2 is SAAADI. CDR3 length: 14 residues. V shed 5 bases and J shed 1 base, with 11 bases lying between them. The DNA of the CDR3 is TGCGCCAGCAGTCCGGGACACCAGAACACTGAAGCTTTCTTT. Translation gives CASSPGHQNTEAFF.

On this clone itself: Distinct nucleotide sequences in the sample also encode this CDR3. The chain is built from TRBV7-9 and TRBJ2-3; D is unclear. Germline loops: CDR1 SEHNR, CDR2 FQNEAQ (reference sequence). This CDR3 spans 13 amino acids. V was trimmed by 6 bases and J by 0 bases, leaving 7 bases between them. The CDR3 loop reads CASRVTSTDTQYF. The DNA of the CDR3 is TGTGCCAGCAGGGTGACTAGCACAGATACGCAGTATTTT.

This rearrangement joins TRBV6-6 to TRBJ2-7; possible D gene TRBD2, 5 bases. V was pared by 8 bases and J by 1 base, with 12 bases between. From germline, CDR1 is MNHNY and CDR2 SVGAGI (reference sequence). The CDR3 has 13 residues. As DNA, the CDR3 is TGTGCCAGCGGTTCGGGGATATCCTACGAGCAGTACTTC. Amino acids: CASGSGISYEQYF.